The clone carrying this T cell receptor (beta chain) has ten or more counts. Its antigen is unknown. These data originate in a study of metastatic and nonmetastatic thyroid tumors. In the study overall: Peripheral blood and tumor or nodule samples from malignant and benign thyroid patients were compared. Study-wide points: Within blood and tumor, benign nodules reportedly had significantly lower TCR beta diversity than malignant thyroid tumors did.

None of the patients had undergone any treatment ahead of thyroid surgery. Under the authors' procedure: For papillary thyroid cancer, a distant-metastasis classifier was constructed from CDR3 differences observed across clinicopathological groups. MiXCR was used by TCRdb to re-call the PCR reads. The authors' filters were not applied to this entry. The sample consists of some 45,000 clones, 16% of them appearing once. V shed 6 bases and J shed 4 bases, with 16 bases lying between them. The CDR3 runs to 15 residues. Germline CDR1 SGHAT, CDR2 FQDESV (reference sequence). Source material: blood. The chain uses TRBV11-1 and TRBJ2-1, with D unresolved. This receptor was obtained from a female donor with papillary thyroid cancer or a benign thyroid nodule (not recorded which). Some clones in this sample may be carry-over from other donors' samples. CDR3 sequence: CASRQSGLGYNEQFF. CDR3 DNA: TGTGCCAGCAGACAATCGGGCTTGGGTTACAATGAGCAGTTCTTC.